This TCR beta chain emerged from a study of patients and donors after allogeneic stem cell transplantation. TCRdb re-derived calls from the RT-PCR reads in MiXCR, one entry per CDR3 protein. The sample contains about 96,000 distinct CDR3 sequences, 40% to 60% of which appear only once. The ends were cut back, 3 bases at V and 6 bases at J, with 12 bases in the middle. CDR1 and CDR2 (germline): SGHVS, FQNEAQ. CDR3 length: 14 amino acids. V gene TRBV7-8 combines with J gene TRBJ1-5; no clear D gene. The receptor was derived from a human donor who was either an allogeneic HSCT recipient or a stem cell or donor lymphocyte infusion donor (not recorded which). It is not recorded whose cells these are; they may come from a transplant donor. The specimen was blood, either unsorted or a sorted T cell fraction (not recorded which). DNA for the CDR3: TGTGCCAGCAGCTTCAATTGGGATTTTCAGCCCCAGCATTTT. Amino acid sequence: CASSFNWDFQPQHF.